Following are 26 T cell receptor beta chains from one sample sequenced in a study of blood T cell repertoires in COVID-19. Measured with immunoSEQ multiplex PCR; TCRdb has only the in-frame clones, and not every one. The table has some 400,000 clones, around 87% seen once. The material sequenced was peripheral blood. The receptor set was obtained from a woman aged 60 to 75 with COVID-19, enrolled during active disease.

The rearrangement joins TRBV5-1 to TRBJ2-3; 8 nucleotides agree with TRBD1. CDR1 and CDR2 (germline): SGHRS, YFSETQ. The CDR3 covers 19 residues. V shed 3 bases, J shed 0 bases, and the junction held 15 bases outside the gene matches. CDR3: CASSSGKVLGQVSTDTQYF. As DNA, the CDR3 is TGCGCCAGCAGCTCGGGGAAAGTCCTGGGACAGGTCAGCACAGATACGCAGTATTTT.

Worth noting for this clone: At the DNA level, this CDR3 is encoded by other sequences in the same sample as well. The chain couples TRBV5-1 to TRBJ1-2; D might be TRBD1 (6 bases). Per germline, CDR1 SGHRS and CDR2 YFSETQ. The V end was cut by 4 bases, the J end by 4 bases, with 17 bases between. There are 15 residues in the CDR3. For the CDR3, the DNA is TGCGCCAGCAGCCTGGTGGCAGGGGCAGGCTATGGCTACACCTTC. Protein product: CASSLVAGAGYGYTF.

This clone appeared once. In DNA, the CDR3 is TGTGCCATCGGGGGAGGACACGCTCAGGACACTGAAGCTTTCTTT. This encodes CAIGGGHAQDTEAFF. The gene calls are TRBV6-5 and TRBJ1-1; possible D gene TRBD1, 5 bases. V gave up 10 bases and J gave up 3 bases, with 21 bases separating them. The CDR3 has 15 residues. Germline CDR1 is MNHEY and CDR2 is SVGAGI.

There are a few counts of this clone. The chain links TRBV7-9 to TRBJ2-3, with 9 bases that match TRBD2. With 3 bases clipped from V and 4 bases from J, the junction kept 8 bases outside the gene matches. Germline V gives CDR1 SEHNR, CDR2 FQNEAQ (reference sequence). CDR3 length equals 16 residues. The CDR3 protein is CASSFSAGGIPDTQYF. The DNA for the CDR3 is TGTGCCAGCAGCTTTAGTGCGGGGGGGATCCCAGATACGCAGTATTTT.

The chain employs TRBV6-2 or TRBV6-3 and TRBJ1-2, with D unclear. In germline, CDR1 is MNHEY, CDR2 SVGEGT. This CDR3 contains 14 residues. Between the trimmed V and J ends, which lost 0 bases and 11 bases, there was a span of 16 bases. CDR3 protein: CASSYSTAFGRYTF. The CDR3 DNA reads TGTGCCAGCAGTTACTCGACGGCGTTCGGGAGATACACCTTC.

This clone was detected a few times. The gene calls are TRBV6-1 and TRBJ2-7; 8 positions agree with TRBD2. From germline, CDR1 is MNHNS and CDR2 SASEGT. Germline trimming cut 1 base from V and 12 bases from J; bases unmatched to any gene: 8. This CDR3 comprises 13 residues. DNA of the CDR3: TGTGCCAGCAGTGAAGTAGAGGGAGCGGGGGTGTACTTC. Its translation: CASSEVEGAGVYF.

CDR3 in amino acids: CASSFPGQGAASNEQFF. The CDR3, as DNA: TGTGCCAGTAGTTTCCCGGGACAGGGGGCTGCTTCGAATGAGCAGTTCTTC. The chain joins TRBV19 to TRBJ2-1; 12 bases are shared with TRBD1. Germline V gives CDR1 LNHDA, CDR2 SQIVND (reference sequence). The trim removed 5 bases at V and 7 bases at J, leaving 12 bases unmatched. The CDR3 consists of 17 residues. The complete variable domain, with remaining parts taken from reference TRBV19 and TRBJ2-1, reads DGGITQSPKYLFRKEGQNVTLSCEQNLNHDAMYWYRQDPGQGLRLIYYSQIVNDFQKGDIAEGYSVSREKKESFPLTVTSAQKNPTAFYLCASSFPGQGAASNEQFFGPGTRLTVL.

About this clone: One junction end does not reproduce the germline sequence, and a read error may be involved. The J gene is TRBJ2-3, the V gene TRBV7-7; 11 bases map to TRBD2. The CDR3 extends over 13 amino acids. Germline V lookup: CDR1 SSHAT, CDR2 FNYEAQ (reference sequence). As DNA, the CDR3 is TGTGCTAGCAGCTTAGCGGGGGGGGATACGCAGTATTTT. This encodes CASSLAGGDTQYF. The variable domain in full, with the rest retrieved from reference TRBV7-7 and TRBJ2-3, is GAGVSQSPRYKVTKRGQDVTLRCDPISSHATLYWYQQALGQGPEFLTYFNYEAQPDKSGLPSDRFSAERPEGSISTLTIQRTEQRDSAMYRCASSLAGGDTQYFGPGTRLTVL.

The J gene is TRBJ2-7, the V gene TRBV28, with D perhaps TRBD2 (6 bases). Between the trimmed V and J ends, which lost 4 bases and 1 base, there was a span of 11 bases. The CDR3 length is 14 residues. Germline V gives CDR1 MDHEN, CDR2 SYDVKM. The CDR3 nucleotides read TGTGCCAGCAGTTCCCGTGGGGGGTCCTACGAGCAGTACTTC. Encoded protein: CASSSRGGSYEQYF.

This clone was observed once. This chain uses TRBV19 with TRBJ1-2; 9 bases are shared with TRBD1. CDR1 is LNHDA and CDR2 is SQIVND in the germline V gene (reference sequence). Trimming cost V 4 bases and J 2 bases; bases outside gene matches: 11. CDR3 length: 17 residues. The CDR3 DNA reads TGTGCCAGTAGTACCCACCGGGACAGGGCCAGAAACTATGGCTACACCTTC. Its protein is CASSTHRDRARNYGYTF.

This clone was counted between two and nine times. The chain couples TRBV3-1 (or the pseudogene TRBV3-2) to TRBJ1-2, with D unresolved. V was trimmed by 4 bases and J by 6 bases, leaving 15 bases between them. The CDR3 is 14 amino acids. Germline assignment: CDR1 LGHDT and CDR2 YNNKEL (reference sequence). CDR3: CASSLATGFHGYTF. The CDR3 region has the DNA TGTGCCAGCAGCCTGGCCACGGGTTTCCATGGCTACACCTTC.

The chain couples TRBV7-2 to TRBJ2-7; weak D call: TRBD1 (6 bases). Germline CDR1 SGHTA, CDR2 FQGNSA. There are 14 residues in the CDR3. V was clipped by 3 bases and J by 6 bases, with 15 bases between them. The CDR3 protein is CASSFLMTGTEQYF. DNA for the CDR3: TGTGCCAGCAGCTTCCTGATGACAGGCACCGAGCAGTACTTC.

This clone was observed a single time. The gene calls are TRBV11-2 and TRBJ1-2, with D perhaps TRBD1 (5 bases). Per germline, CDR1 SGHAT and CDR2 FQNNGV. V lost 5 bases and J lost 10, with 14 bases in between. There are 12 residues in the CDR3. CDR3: CASSRVAGIYTF. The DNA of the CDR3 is TGTGCCAGCAGCCGCGTTGCAGGGATCTACACCTTC. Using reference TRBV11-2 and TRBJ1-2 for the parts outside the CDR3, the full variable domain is EAGVAQSPRYKIIEKRQSVAFWCNPISGHATLYWYQQILGQGPKLLIQFQNNGVVDDSQLPKDRFSAERLKGVDSTLKIQPAKLEDSAVYLCASSRVAGIYTFGSGTRLTVV.

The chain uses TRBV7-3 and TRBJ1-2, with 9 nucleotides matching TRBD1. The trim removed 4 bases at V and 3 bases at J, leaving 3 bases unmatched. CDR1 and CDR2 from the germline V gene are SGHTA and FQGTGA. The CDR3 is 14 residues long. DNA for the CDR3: TGTGCCAGCAGCTACACAGGGGGCGACTATGGCTACACCTTC. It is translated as CASSYTGGDYGYTF.

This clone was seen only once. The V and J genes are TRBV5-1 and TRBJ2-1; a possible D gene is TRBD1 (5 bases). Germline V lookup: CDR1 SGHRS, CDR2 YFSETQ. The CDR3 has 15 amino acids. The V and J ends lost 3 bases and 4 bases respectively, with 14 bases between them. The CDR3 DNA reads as TGCGCCAGCAGCTCTGGTGGGGCACAGTACAATGAGCAGTTCTTC. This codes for CASSSGGAQYNEQFF.

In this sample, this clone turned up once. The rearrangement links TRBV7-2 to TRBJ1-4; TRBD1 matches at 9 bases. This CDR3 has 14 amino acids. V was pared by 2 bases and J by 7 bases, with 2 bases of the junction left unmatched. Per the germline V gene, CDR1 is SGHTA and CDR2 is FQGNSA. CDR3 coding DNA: TGTGCCAGCAGCTTAACAGGGGGCAGTGAAAAACTGTTTTTT. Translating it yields CASSLTGGSEKLFF.

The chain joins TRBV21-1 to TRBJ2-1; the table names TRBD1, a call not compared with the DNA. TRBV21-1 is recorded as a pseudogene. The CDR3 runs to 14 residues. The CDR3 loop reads CASSMLTRAFEQFF. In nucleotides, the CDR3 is TGTGCCAGCAGCATGCTAACCAGGGCCTTTGAGCAGTTCTTC.

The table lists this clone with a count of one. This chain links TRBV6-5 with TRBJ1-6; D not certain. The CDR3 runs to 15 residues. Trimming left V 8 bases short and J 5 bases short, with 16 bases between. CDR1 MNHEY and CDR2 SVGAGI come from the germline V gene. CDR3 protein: CASFTGLHHNSPLHF. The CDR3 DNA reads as TGTGCCAGCTTTACGGGTTTACACCATAATTCACCCCTCCACTTT.

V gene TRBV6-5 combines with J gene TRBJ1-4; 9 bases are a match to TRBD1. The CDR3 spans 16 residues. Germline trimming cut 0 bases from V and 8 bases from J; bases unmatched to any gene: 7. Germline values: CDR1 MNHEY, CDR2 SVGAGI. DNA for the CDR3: TGTGCCAGCAGTTACTCGAGGTCGACAGGGGGAGAAAAACTGTTTTTT. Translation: CASSYSRSTGGEKLFF.

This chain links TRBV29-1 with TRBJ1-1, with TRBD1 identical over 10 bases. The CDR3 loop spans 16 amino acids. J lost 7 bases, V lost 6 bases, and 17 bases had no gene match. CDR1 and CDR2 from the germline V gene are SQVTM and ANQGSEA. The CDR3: CSVGRTGGRFAREAFF. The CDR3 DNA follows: TGCAGCGTGGGCCGGACAGGGGGTAGATTCGCGCGTGAAGCTTTCTTT.

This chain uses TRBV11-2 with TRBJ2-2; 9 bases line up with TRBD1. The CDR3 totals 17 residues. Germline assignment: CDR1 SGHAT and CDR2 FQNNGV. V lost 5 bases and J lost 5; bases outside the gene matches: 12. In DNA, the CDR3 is TGTGCCAGCAGCCCGCAACGGGGACAGGGTTGGACCGGGGAGCTGTTTTTT. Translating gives CASSPQRGQGWTGELFF.

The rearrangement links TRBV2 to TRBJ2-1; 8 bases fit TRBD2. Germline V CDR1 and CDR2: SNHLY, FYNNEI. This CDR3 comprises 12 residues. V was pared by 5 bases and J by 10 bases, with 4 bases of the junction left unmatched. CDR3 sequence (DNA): TGTGCCAGCAGTATAGCGGGGCGAGAGCAGTTCTTC. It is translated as CASSIAGREQFF.

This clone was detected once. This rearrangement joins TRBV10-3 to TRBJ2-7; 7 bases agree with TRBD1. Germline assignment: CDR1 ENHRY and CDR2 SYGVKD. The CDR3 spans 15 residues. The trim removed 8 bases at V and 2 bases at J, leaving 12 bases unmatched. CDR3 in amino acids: CAISGRTGLTYEQYF. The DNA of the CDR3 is TGTGCCATCTCAGGTAGGACAGGATTGACCTACGAGCAGTACTTC.

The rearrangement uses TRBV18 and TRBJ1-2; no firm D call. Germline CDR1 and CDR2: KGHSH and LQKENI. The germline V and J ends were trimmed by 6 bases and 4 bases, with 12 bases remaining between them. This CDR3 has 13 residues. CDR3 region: CASSLGNSYGYTF. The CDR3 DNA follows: TGTGCCAGCTCCCTCGGGAATAGCTATGGCTACACCTTC.

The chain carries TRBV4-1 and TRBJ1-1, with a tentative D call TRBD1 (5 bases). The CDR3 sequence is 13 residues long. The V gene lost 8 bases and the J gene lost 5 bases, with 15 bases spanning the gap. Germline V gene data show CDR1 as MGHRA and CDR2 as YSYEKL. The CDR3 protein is CASGRGGETEAFF. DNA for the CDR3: TGCGCCAGCGGGCGGGGGGGGGAAACTGAAGCTTTCTTT.

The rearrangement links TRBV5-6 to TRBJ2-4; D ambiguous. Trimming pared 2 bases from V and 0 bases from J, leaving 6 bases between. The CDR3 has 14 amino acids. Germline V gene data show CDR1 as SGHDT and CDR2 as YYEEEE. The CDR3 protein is CASSLVLAKNIQYF. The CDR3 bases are TGTGCCAGCAGCTTAGTACTAGCCAAAAACATTCAGTACTTC.